The 31 T cell receptor beta chains given below trace back to one sample, sequenced in a study of OX40 agonist ivuxolimab in advanced cancers. Only in-frame clones appear in the TCRdb table, and some are missing; sequencing was by immunoSEQ multiplex PCR. This sample carries tens of thousands of clones, over 75% of them seen once, and the ten largest clones take roughly 4.5%. This specimen was CD4+ or CD8+ T cells sorted from blood, taken in a trial of the OX40 agonist ivuxolimab. All receptors come from an adult with an advanced solid tumor such as melanoma, head and neck, liver or kidney cancer.

This sequence joins TRBV4-1 and TRBJ1-2; 10 bases line up with TRBD1. V lost 3 bases and J lost 6; bases outside the gene matches: 7. The CDR3 is 15 residues long. Germline V gene lookup returns CDR1 MGHRA and CDR2 YSYEKL. For the CDR3, the DNA is TGCGCCAGCAGCCAGCCAGGGACAGGGGCACATGGCTACACCTTC. Translated: CASSQPGTGAHGYTF.

This clone has only one observation. This chain connects TRBV29-1 to TRBJ1-1; D gene unclear. Germline CDR1 and CDR2: SQVTM and ANQGSEA. Trimming left V 6 bases short and J 0 bases short, with 11 bases between. There are 13 residues in the CDR3. The chain's CDR3 is CSVGLTVNTEAFF. CDR3 in DNA: TGCAGCGTCGGACTGACTGTGAACACTGAAGCTTTCTTT.

The chain carries TRBV4-2 and TRBJ1-5; a weak D match, TRBD1 (5 bases). This CDR3 has 14 amino acids. The germline V gene encodes CDR1 LGHNA and CDR2 YNFKEQ. The V end lost 0 bases, the J end lost 8 bases, and 11 bases lay between the germline ends. The CDR3 loop reads CASSQELDTEPQHF. The CDR3 DNA sequence: TGTGCCAGCAGCCAAGAGCTGGACACGGAGCCCCAGCATTTT.

The CDR3 DNA reads TGTGCCAGCAGTACGAGGGGACAGGGAGTGCCAGATACGCAGTATTTT. Translation gives CASSTRGQGVPDTQYF. The chain carries TRBV2 and TRBJ2-3; 9 nucleotides line up with TRBD1. Germline V gene lookup returns CDR1 SNHLY and CDR2 FYNNEI. V was pared by 5 bases and J by 4 bases, with 10 bases of the junction left unmatched. This CDR3 comprises 16 residues.

The rearrangement links TRBV7-6 to TRBJ1-4; TRBD1 might be the D (6 bases). This CDR3 is 15 amino acids long. The germline V gene has CDR1 SGHVS and CDR2 FNYEAQ. The V end was cut by 0 bases, the J end by 7 bases, with 12 bases between. The DNA for the CDR3 is TGTGCCAGCAGCTTAGCGATGGGGGCTGGTGAAAAACTGTTTTTT. Translating gives CASSLAMGAGEKLFF.

This clone was detected only a few times. The chain joins TRBV6-5 to TRBJ2-7; 9 bases fit TRBD1. The germline gives CDR1 MNHEY, CDR2 SVGAGI. Trimming cost V 5 bases and J 6 bases; bases outside gene matches: 8. The CDR3 runs 14 residues. This CDR3 reads CASSLVGTGTEQYF. DNA for the CDR3: TGTGCCAGCAGTCTTGTAGGGACAGGGACCGAGCAGTACTTC.

The gene calls are TRBV19 and TRBJ1-5, with D tentatively TRBD1 (6 bases). CDR3 length: 16 residues. V gave up 5 bases and J gave up 3 bases, with 17 bases separating them. Germline CDR1 LNHDA, CDR2 SQIVND (reference sequence). The chain's CDR3 is CASSPGDGGLNQPQHF. The CDR3, as DNA: TGTGCCAGTAGTCCAGGGGACGGAGGCCTCAATCAGCCCCAGCATTTT. Full variable domain (remainder filled in from reference TRBV19 and TRBJ1-5): DGGITQSPKYLFRKEGQNVTLSCEQNLNHDAMYWYRQDPGQGLRLIYYSQIVNDFQKGDIAEGYSVSREKKESFPLTVTSAQKNPTAFYLCASSPGDGGLNQPQHFGDGTRLSIL.

The rearrangement joins TRBV7-2 to TRBJ1-1, with TRBD1 matching over 7 bases. V trimming: 3 bases; J trimming: 4 bases; junction bases outside the gene matches: 5. The length of the CDR3 is 14 residues. Per the germline V gene, CDR1 is SGHTA and CDR2 is FQGNSA. The CDR3 coding sequence is TGTGCCAGCAGCTTTCGACAGGGATCCACTGAAGCTTTCTTT. It encodes CASSFRQGSTEAFF.

This sequence joins TRBV29-1 and TRBJ2-1; 9 nucleotides align to TRBD1. Unmatched junction bases numbered 5, after V lost 4 bases and J lost 4 bases. CDR3 size: 14 residues. CDR1 and CDR2 from the germline V gene are SQVTM and ANQGSEA. Written as DNA, the CDR3 is TGCAGCGTTGTTAGAGGACAGGGGTACAATGAGCAGTTCTTC. This translates into CSVVRGQGYNEQFF.

The count of this clone is one. The chain links TRBV28 to TRBJ2-5; D remains unclear. Germline CDR1 is MDHEN and CDR2 is SYDVKM. The germline V and J ends were trimmed by 6 bases and 4 bases, with 9 bases remaining between them. The CDR3 consists of 12 residues. The CDR3, as DNA: TGTGCCAGCAGGAGCCAGTCAGAGACCCAGTACTTC. Its protein is CASRSQSETQYF.

The rearrangement uses TRBV9 and TRBJ2-5, with 8 bases aligning to TRBD1. The CDR3 runs to 13 residues. Germline V gene lookup returns CDR1 SGDLS and CDR2 YYNGEE. The V segment lost 4 bases and the J segment 11 bases; nucleotides outside the gene matches: 10. For the CDR3, the DNA is TGTGCCAGCAGCTCCAGGGGGCCGGGTGAGCAGTACTTC. Its protein product is CASSSRGPGEQYF.

The rearrangement uses TRBV5-3 and TRBJ1-5; tentative D call: TRBD1 (6 bases). TRBV5-3 is filed as an ORF, its function uncertain. This CDR3 region has 15 residues. Trimming left V 8 bases short and J 3 bases short, with 18 bases between. In DNA, the CDR3 is TGTGCCAGGATGGACAGAGGTCCCCACAATCAGCCCCAGCATTTT. Translation gives CARMDRGPHNQPQHF.

This chain uses TRBV10-1 with TRBJ2-1, with 10 bases lining up with TRBD1. This CDR3 has 13 residues. With 10 bases clipped from V and 7 bases from J, the junction kept 7 bases outside the gene matches. The V gene's germline CDR1 is WNHNN and CDR2 SYGVQD (reference sequence). DNA for the CDR3: TGCGCCACAAGGGGGACAGGGGCGAATGAGCAGTTCTTC. Translating gives CATRGTGANEQFF.

CDR3 protein: CASILLGPYGYTF. The CDR3 DNA sequence: TGTGCCAGCATCCTTTTGGGCCCCTATGGCTACACCTTC. The chain recombines TRBV6-1 with TRBJ1-2; D is undetermined. The CDR3 totals 13 residues. From germline, CDR1 is MNHNS and CDR2 SASEGT. V gave up 7 bases and J gave up 4 bases, with 13 bases separating them.

The table lists this clone with a few counts. The rearrangement joins TRBV7-8 to TRBJ1-2; maybe TRBD1 (5 bases). Germline V gene sequence: CDR1 SGHVS, CDR2 FQNEAQ. Trimming pared 5 bases from V and 7 bases from J, leaving 23 bases between. The CDR3 length is 16 residues. The CDR3 DNA reads as TGTGCCAGCAGCCGAATGGAACCCGGGGCAGCCTCTGGCTACACCTTC. This codes for CASSRMEPGAASGYTF.

The V call is TRBV29-1, the J call TRBJ1-5, with a weak D call TRBD1 (6 bases). The CDR3 is 13 residues long. Germline-derived CDR1 and CDR2 are SQVTM and ANQGSEA. V dropped 6 bases and J dropped 3 bases, with 12 bases sitting between them. The CDR3 reads CSVAGANNQPQHF. The CDR3 DNA sequence: TGCAGCGTCGCAGGGGCTAACAATCAGCCCCAGCATTTT.

The chain combines TRBV14 with TRBJ2-3; unclear D gene. There are 16 residues in the CDR3. Looked up from germline, CDR1 is SGHDN and CDR2 is FVKESK. Trimming took 0 bases from V and 0 from J, leaving 10 bases between them. In nucleotides, the CDR3 is TGTGCCAGCAGCCAAGATCACGACCGCAGCACAGATACGCAGTATTTT. It encodes CASSQDHDRSTDTQYF. The full variable domain, rest sourced from reference TRBV14 and TRBJ2-3, is EAGVTQFPSHSVIEKGQTVTLRCDPISGHDNLYWYRRVMGKEIKFLLHFVKESKQDESGMPNNRFLAERTGGTYSTLKVQPAELEDSGVYFCASSQDHDRSTDTQYFGPGTRLTVL.

This chain links TRBV7-6 with TRBJ2-1, with no clear D. The CDR3 is 11 amino acids. Per germline, CDR1 SGHVS and CDR2 FNYEAQ. The V end lost 0 bases, the J end lost 8 bases, and 2 bases lay between the germline ends. CDR3 protein: CASSLADEQFF. The CDR3, as DNA: TGTGCCAGCAGCTTAGCGGATGAGCAGTTCTTC.

The chain is built from TRBV13 and TRBJ2-3; TRBD2 matches 8 bases. With V trimmed by 6 bases and J by 3 bases, 11 bases remained unmatched. The length of the CDR3 is 16 residues. Germline V gene sequence: CDR1 PRHDT, CDR2 FYEKMQ (reference sequence). This CDR3 reads CASSPRAGEGTDTQYF. The CDR3 bases are TGTGCCAGCAGTCCCAGAGCGGGAGAAGGAACAGATACGCAGTATTTT.

The sample holds a few counts of this clone. The chain joins TRBV2 to TRBJ1-4, with 9 bases identical to TRBD1. The length of the CDR3 is 14 residues. Trimming took 5 bases from V and 8 from J; bases not matched to a gene: 6. Germline CDR1 SNHLY, CDR2 FYNNEI. The CDR3 DNA follows: TGTGCCAGCAGTCAACGACAGGGGGTGGAAAAACTGTTTTTT. Translating it yields CASSQRQGVEKLFF.

The chain employs TRBV10-2 and TRBJ1-6; TRBD1 matches 7 bases. The trim removed 11 bases at V and 9 bases at J, leaving 10 bases unmatched. Germline assignment: CDR1 WSHSY and CDR2 SAAADI. The CDR3 extends over 13 amino acids. The CDR3 coding sequence is TGCGCCGTAGCCGGGACAGTAAGTTCACCCCTCCACTTT. Translated: CAVAGTVSSPLHF.

The V gene is TRBV5-4, the J gene TRBJ2-7; 15 nucleotides line up with TRBD2. CDR3 size: 16 residues. V lost 4 bases to trimming and J lost 6 bases; unmatched junction nucleotides: 8. Germline V gene data show CDR1 as SGHNT and CDR2 as YYREEE (reference sequence). The CDR3: CASSLGTSGGKREQYF. DNA for the CDR3: TGTGCCAGCAGCCTCGGGACTAGCGGGGGGAAACGCGAGCAGTACTTC.

As concerns this clone: This CDR3 is also generated by other DNA sequences in the sample. The V and J genes are TRBV27 and TRBJ1-4; D unresolved. CDR1 is MNHEY, CDR2 SMNVEV, per germline (reference sequence). This CDR3 has 14 amino acids. Trimming shortened V by 6 bases and J by 5 bases, and 13 bases separated the two germline ends. In nucleotides, the CDR3 is TGTGCCAGCAGCAAGCAGGTTAACAATGAAAAACTGTTTTTT. Residues: CASSKQVNNEKLFF.

The V call is TRBV18, the J call TRBJ1-4; no firm D call. The germline V gene has CDR1 KGHSH and CDR2 LQKENI. Trimming left V 5 bases short and J 5 bases short, with 9 bases between. The CDR3 totals 13 residues. CDR3 nucleotide sequence: TGTGCCAGCTCAATGGGGTGGAATGAAAAACTGTTTTTT. Translating gives CASSMGWNEKLFF.

The CDR3, as DNA: TGCGCCAGCAAGACTAGCGGGAGTTCTACCTACGAGCAGTACTTC. Protein: CASKTSGSSTYEQYF. The chain joins TRBV10-2 to TRBJ2-7; 12 nucleotides agree with TRBD2. Trimming cost V 7 bases and J 2 bases; bases outside gene matches: 6. Germline CDR1 and CDR2: WSHSY and SAAADI. The CDR3 sequence is 15 residues long.

V usage is TRBV7-9 and J usage is TRBJ1-3, with a tentative D call TRBD1 (5 bases). V lost 5 bases, J lost 10 bases, and 12 bases lay in between. In germline, CDR1 is SEHNR, CDR2 FQNEAQ (reference sequence). This CDR3 is built from 12 residues. CDR3 nucleotides: TGTGCCAGCAGCGAGGTCCCAGGGACCATATATTTT. This gives the protein CASSEVPGTIYF.

This rearrangement joins TRBV5-1 to TRBJ1-1; D may be TRBD1 (5 bases). The germline V gene encodes CDR1 SGHRS and CDR2 YFSETQ. The CDR3 sequence is 13 residues long. V was cut by 0 bases and J by 7 bases, with 10 bases left in between. The CDR3 nucleotides read TGCGCCAGCAGCTTGGACGTGGGGGGTGAAGCTTTCTTT. Its translation is CASSLDVGGEAFF.

The chain employs TRBV7-3 and TRBJ2-1; 10 bases agree with TRBD2. V shed 5 bases, J shed 9 bases, and the junction held 13 bases outside the gene matches. The CDR3 is 16 residues long. Germline V CDR1 and CDR2: SGHTA, FQGTGA. DNA of the CDR3: TGTGCCAGCAGCGCCTCGCCCAGCGGGAGGGCAGGTGAGCAGTTCTTC. Translating it yields CASSASPSGRAGEQFF.

The chain recombines TRBV5-4 with TRBJ1-1, with 11 bases identical to TRBD1. With V trimmed by 4 bases and J by 3 bases, 11 bases remained unmatched. The CDR3 has 17 amino acids. CDR1 is SGHNT and CDR2 is YYREEE in the germline V gene (reference sequence). Here the CDR3 reads CASSPGQGAEGDTEAFF. In DNA form, the CDR3 reads TGTGCCAGCAGCCCCGGACAGGGGGCGGAAGGGGACACTGAAGCTTTCTTT. Combining the CDR3 with reference TRBV5-4 and TRBJ1-1 gives the whole variable domain ETGVTQSPTHLIKTRGQQVTLRCSSQSGHNTVSWYQQALGQGPQFIFQYYREEENGRGNFPPRFSGLQFPNYSSELNVNALELDDSALYLCASSPGQGAEGDTEAFFGQGTRLTVV.

The chain uses TRBV7-9 and TRBJ2-1, with D possibly matching TRBD2 (7 bases). V was shortened by 5 bases and J by 6 bases, with 20 bases between the two germline ends. The CDR3 loop spans 16 amino acids. CDR1 and CDR2 from the germline V gene are SEHNR and FQNEAQ (reference sequence). In DNA, the CDR3 is TGTGCCAGCAGCCGCAGTGGGACACCGGGAGGCAATGAGCAGTTCTTC. Protein: CASSRSGTPGGNEQFF.

V and J are TRBV7-9 and TRBJ2-3, with a weak D call TRBD2 (6 bases). Between the trimmed V and J ends, which lost 1 base and 1 base, there was a span of 9 bases. The CDR3 is made up of 15 amino acids. The V gene's germline CDR1 is SEHNR and CDR2 FQNEAQ (reference sequence). The CDR3 nucleotides read TGTGCCAGCAGCTTAGGGAGGGCGGGCACAGATACGCAGTATTTT. Translating gives CASSLGRAGTDTQYF.